This T cell receptor beta chain was recovered during a study of post-analysis software for immune sequencing data (dated by TCRdb to about 2015). At the level of the whole study: Relapsing-remitting, secondary progressive and progressive-relapsing multiple sclerosis were recorded as disease courses, and subtype annotation was lacking for some patients. A subset of samples was prepared in parallel using single-end sample barcoding, then pooled and co-amplified after Illumina adapter ligation. The multiple sclerosis patient repertoires were compared with 11 previously published healthy control repertoires from donors aged 6 to 25 years.

Measured from the cysteine to the phenylalanine, the CDR3 is 17 residues long. The entry retains the CDR3 DNA only, 51 bases that are in frame from base 1. Reading the germline V gene (reference sequence) gives CDR1 SEHNR and CDR2 FQNEAQ. To demonstrate the VDJtools post-analysis software, the study profiled TCR beta repertoires from the peripheral blood of 13 young patients with multiple sclerosis. The multiple sclerosis patients were children and adolescents between roughly 6 and 17 years of age. On this clonotype itself: Its antigen target is currently unknown. At one end the junction does not follow the germline gene, possibly because of a read error.

Study-wide findings and limitations: Strong co-clustering of samples prepared in the same batch was shown by direct clustering with F measure, prompting a batch-effect correction. Significantly higher frequencies in patients than in controls were found for five or six TRBV segments, including TRBV5-6, TRBV5-1 and TRBV20-1. Multiple sclerosis patients had significantly lower normalized Chao1 diversity than controls, a result that suggests substantial peripheral T-cell clonal expansion. The multiple sclerosis patient group was slightly younger than the control group.

The library relied on PCR. Sequencing took place on an Illumina HiSeq 2500. Unique molecular identifiers were incorporated into TCR beta cDNA libraries to reduce PCR and sequencing biases. Per 1 to 10 million input T cells, roughly 500,000 cDNA molecules were obtained, such that each molecule approximated one T cell. The patient libraries were prepared and sequenced using the same protocol as the earlier healthy control dataset. Samples belonging to the same batch were prepared together, multiplexed and sequenced on a shared HiSeq lane. The paper's processing steps were these. MIGEC handled the raw barcoded reads, throwing out single-read molecular identifier groups before consensus assembly and CDR3 extraction. VDJtools was used for post-analysis of the clonotype tables, with diversity normalized by down-sampling every dataset to the smallest sample size. To correct batch-related cross-sample contamination, repertoire overlap clustering matched CDR3 amino acid sequences but not nucleotide sequences. TCRdb itself trimmed the public reads at Q25 with fastp, ran MiXCR and retained productive beta chains. Rows with a matching CDR3 protein are joined into one entry that keeps the most common DNA and genes. The V and J calls and clone size are TCRdb's, not the authors'. The sample contains roughly 800,000 distinct CDR3 sequences, 53% of them found a single time. The ten largest make up 4.6% of the sample.

The source material was blood. This receptor was identified in a girl aged 5-17 years with multiple sclerosis. The chain links TRBV7-9 with TRBJ1-2, and 8 bases in between align with TRBD1. The CDR3 protein is CASSFSTGGAANHGYTF. In nucleotide form, the sequence is TGTGCCAGCAGCTTCTCCACAGGGGGGGCAGCTAACCATGGCTACACCTTC. The variable domain in full, with residues beyond the CDR3 obtained from the reference TRBV7-9 and TRBJ1-2 genes, is DTGVSQNPRHKITKRGQNVTFRCDPISEHNRLYWYRQTLGQGPEFLTYFQNEAQLEKSRLLSDRFSAERPKGSFSTLEIQRTEQGDSAMYLCASSFSTGGAANHGYTFGSGTRLTVV.